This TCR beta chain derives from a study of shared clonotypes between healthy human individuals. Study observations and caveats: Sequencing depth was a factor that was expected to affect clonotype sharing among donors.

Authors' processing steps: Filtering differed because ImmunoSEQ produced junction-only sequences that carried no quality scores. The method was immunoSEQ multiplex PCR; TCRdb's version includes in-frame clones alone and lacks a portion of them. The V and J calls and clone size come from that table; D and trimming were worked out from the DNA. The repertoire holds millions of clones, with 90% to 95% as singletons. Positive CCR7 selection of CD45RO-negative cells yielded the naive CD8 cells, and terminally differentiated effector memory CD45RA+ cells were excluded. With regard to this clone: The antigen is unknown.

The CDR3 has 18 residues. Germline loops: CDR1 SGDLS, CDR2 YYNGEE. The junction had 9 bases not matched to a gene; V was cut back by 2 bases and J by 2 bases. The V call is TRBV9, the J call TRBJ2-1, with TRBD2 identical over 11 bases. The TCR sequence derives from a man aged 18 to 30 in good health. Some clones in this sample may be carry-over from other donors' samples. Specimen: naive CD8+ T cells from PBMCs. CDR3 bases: TGTGCCAGCAGCGTCCTAGCGGGAGGATATTCCCCCTACAATGAGCAGTTCTTC. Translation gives CASSVLAGGYSPYNEQFF.